These 29 T cell receptor beta chains were all obtained from the same sample, sequenced in a study of control samples from healthy donors and cancer patients. Assay used: immunoSEQ multiplex PCR; TCRdb lists only in-frame clones, some missing. The sample shows fewer than 200,000 clones, nearly 96% of them seen only once. The sequenced sample consisted of blood. The origin of the receptors is a young woman in good health.

This rearrangement joins TRBV7-2 to TRBJ2-1; 7 positions agree with TRBD1. CDR3 length equals 17 residues. V lost 2 bases to trimming and J lost 4 bases; unmatched junction nucleotides: 11. Germline V gives CDR1 SGHTA, CDR2 FQGNSA. In nucleotides, the CDR3 is TGTGCCAGCAGCTTATTTCGAGCGGCAGGGGGTTACAATGAGCAGTTCTTC. Its translation is CASSLFRAAGGYNEQFF.

The V gene is TRBV7-8, the J gene TRBJ2-3; unclear D gene. V dropped 0 bases and J dropped 2 bases, with 6 bases sitting between them. This CDR3 has 14 residues. Germline CDR1 and CDR2: SGHVS and FQNEAQ. Here the CDR3 DNA reads TGTGCCAGCAGCTTAGCGGGTCACACAGATACGCAGTATTTT. It is translated as CASSLAGHTDTQYF. The full variable domain, completed using reference TRBV7-8 and TRBJ2-3, is GAGVSQSPRYKVAKRGQDVALRCDPISGHVSLFWYQQALGQGPEFLTYFQNEAQLDKSGLPSDRFFAERPEGSVSTLKIQRTQQEDSAVYLCASSLAGHTDTQYFGPGTRLTVL.

This rearrangement joins TRBV5-1 to TRBJ1-1, with D possibly being TRBD1 (5 bases). This CDR3 contains 18 residues. Germline V gene lookup returns CDR1 SGHRS and CDR2 YFSETQ. V dropped 0 bases and J dropped 9 bases, with 27 bases sitting between them. DNA of the CDR3: TGCGCCAGCAGCTTGGGACAGCTCACGGCCGCTTGGGGTGGGAAAGCTTTCTTT. Protein: CASSLGQLTAAWGGKAFF.

The V and J genes are TRBV6-6 and TRBJ2-5; D is ambiguous. The ends were cut back, 5 bases at V and 1 base at J, with 11 bases in the middle. Germline V lookup: CDR1 MNHNY, CDR2 SVGAGI (reference sequence). The CDR3 is made up of 14 amino acids. The CDR3 spells CASSHTAFQETQYF. Here the CDR3 DNA reads TGTGCCAGCAGTCACACTGCTTTCCAAGAGACCCAGTACTTC.

The CDR3 reads CASTEGSNEQFF. CDR3 in DNA: TGTGCCAGCACGGAGGGGTCCAATGAGCAGTTCTTC. The rearrangement joins TRBV13 to TRBJ2-1, with D perhaps matching TRBD2 (6 bases). The CDR3 extends over 12 amino acids. Trimming pared 7 bases from V and 6 bases from J, leaving 10 bases between. Germline V lookup: CDR1 PRHDT, CDR2 FYEKMQ (reference sequence).

The chain is built from TRBV7-9 and TRBJ1-4; D gene uncertain. Germline-derived CDR1 and CDR2 are SEHNR and FQNEAQ (reference sequence). This CDR3 spans 15 amino acids. With 0 bases removed from V and 6 bases from J, the gap between germline ends came to 11 bases. DNA of the CDR3: TGTGCCAGCAGCTTAGCTCAAACGGTGGATGAAAAACTGTTTTTT. Protein product: CASSLAQTVDEKLFF.

The chain is built from TRBV4-1 and TRBJ2-5, with a tentative D call TRBD2 (6 bases). Germline CDR1 reads MGHRA; CDR2 reads YSYEKL. This CDR3 is built from 14 residues. V was shortened by 6 bases and J by 4 bases, with 15 bases between the two germline ends. The CDR3 DNA follows: TGCGCCAGCAGTATTAGGCGGAGGGCAGAGACCCAGTACTTC. Amino acid sequence: CASSIRRRAETQYF.

This rearrangement joins TRBV7-8 to TRBJ2-1; 8 positions agree with TRBD1. The CDR3 sequence is 15 residues long. V was pared by 5 bases and J by 8 bases, with 11 bases of the junction left unmatched. Germline V lookup: CDR1 SGHVS, CDR2 FQNEAQ. CDR3 coding DNA: TGTGCCAGCAGCCCTCGGACAGGGTCCCTATATGAGCAGTTCTTC. Protein product: CASSPRTGSLYEQFF. The complete variable domain, with remaining parts taken from reference TRBV7-8 and TRBJ2-1, reads GAGVSQSPRYKVAKRGQDVALRCDPISGHVSLFWYQQALGQGPEFLTYFQNEAQLDKSGLPSDRFFAERPEGSVSTLKIQRTQQEDSAVYLCASSPRTGSLYEQFFGPGTRLTVL.

This chain joins TRBV19 and TRBJ1-5, with D unresolved. The CDR3 is 15 amino acids. The germline V gene encodes CDR1 LNHDA and CDR2 SQIVND (reference sequence). V was shortened by 3 bases and J by 2 bases, with 11 bases between the two germline ends. The CDR3 bases are TGTGCCAGTAGTATTAGCGGATTGGGCAATCAGCCCCAGCATTTT. Its translation is CASSISGLGNQPQHF.

The chain carries TRBV7-2 and TRBJ2-3, with 7 nucleotides matching TRBD2. V dropped 7 bases and J dropped 2; count of bases not matched to a gene: 6. Germline CDR1 reads SGHTA; CDR2 reads FQGNSA. The CDR3 runs to 14 residues. The CDR3 DNA is TGTGCCAGCAACCGGGGGGTCCACACAGATACGCAGTATTTT. This sequence encodes CASNRGVHTDTQYF.

This clone was seen just once. A junction boundary mismatches the germline segment, possibly from a read error. CDR3 coding DNA: TGTGCCAGCAATGAAGGGAAAAACATTCAGTACTTC. As protein: CASNEGKNIQYF. The V and J genes are TRBV2 and TRBJ2-4; D gene uncertain. The length of the CDR3 is 12 residues. Germline V gene data show CDR1 as SNHLY and CDR2 as FYNNEI. Full variable domain (remainder filled in from reference TRBV2 and TRBJ2-4): EPEVTQTPSHQVTQMGQEVILRCVPISNHLYFYWYRQILGQKVEFLVSFYNNEISEKSEIFDDQFSVERPDGSNFTLKIRSTKLEDSAMYFCASNEGKNIQYFGAGTRLSVL.

The chain has TRBV7-6 and TRBJ2-3; TRBD2 might be the D (6 bases). The CDR3 spans 15 residues. Trimming stripped 5 bases from V and 3 bases from J, with 15 bases between. Looked up from germline, CDR1 is SGHVS and CDR2 is FNYEAQ. The CDR3 DNA is TGTGCCAGCAGCCTCCGACTAGTTGGGACAGATACGCAGTATTTT. Its translation is CASSLRLVGTDTQYF. The full variable domain, rest sourced from reference TRBV7-6 and TRBJ2-3, is GAGVSQSPRYKVTKRGQDVALRCDPISGHVSLYWYRQALGQGPEFLTYFNYEAQQDKSGLPNDRFSAERPEGSISTLTIQRTEQRDSAMYRCASSLRLVGTDTQYFGPGTRLTVL.

DNA of the CDR3: TGTGCCAGCAGTCCTCGGGGGACCCGGGCGGAGACCCAGTACTTC. This translates into CASSPRGTRAETQYF. The chain carries TRBV27 and TRBJ2-5; maybe TRBD2 (6 bases). With 5 bases removed from V and 5 bases from J, the gap between germline ends came to 18 bases. The CDR3 consists of 15 residues. From germline, CDR1 is MNHEY and CDR2 SMNVEV (reference sequence).

The gene calls are TRBV7-9 and TRBJ2-7; TRBD2 matches at 10 bases. The CDR3 length is 16 residues. The germline V gene encodes CDR1 SEHNR and CDR2 FQNEAQ (reference sequence). After removal of 0 bases from V and 5 bases from J, the junction contained 7 bases not matched to a gene. CDR3 amino acids: CASSLAPSGRSDEQYF. CDR3 DNA: TGTGCCAGCAGCTTAGCTCCTAGCGGGAGATCTGACGAGCAGTACTTC.

The chain carries TRBV7-8 and TRBJ1-2; maybe TRBD1 (5 bases). V dropped 4 bases and J dropped 0 bases, with 12 bases sitting between them. The CDR3 has 15 amino acids. CDR1 SGHVS and CDR2 FQNEAQ come from the germline V gene. The CDR3 nucleotides are TGTGCCAGCAGCTCCGATTGGACATCTAACTATGGCTACACCTTC. Amino acids: CASSSDWTSNYGYTF.

This rearrangement joins TRBV28 to TRBJ1-5, with 9 nucleotides matching TRBD1. The CDR3 is made up of 14 amino acids. Trimming took 5 bases from V and 10 from J; bases not matched to a gene: 9. The germline CDR1 and CDR2 sequences are MDHEN and SYDVKM. CDR3 in amino acids: CASSAPQGAFPQHF. CDR3 DNA: TGTGCCAGCAGTGCACCACAGGGGGCCTTTCCCCAGCATTTT.

This sequence joins TRBV5-1 and TRBJ1-4; tentative D call: TRBD1 (6 bases). The V gene lost 3 bases and the J gene lost 2 bases, with 14 bases spanning the gap. Germline CDR1 reads SGHRS; CDR2 reads YFSETQ. The CDR3 consists of 16 residues. This CDR3 reads CASSSGVGATNEKLFF. The CDR3 DNA reads as TGCGCCAGCAGCTCTGGCGTGGGGGCGACTAATGAAAAACTGTTTTTT.

The V call is TRBV6-5, the J call TRBJ1-2, with TRBD1 matching over 8 bases. Per germline, CDR1 MNHEY and CDR2 SVGAGI. V was clipped by 5 bases and J by 4 bases; unmatched bases: 9. The CDR3 runs 15 residues. CDR3 residues: CASSTPTGAGYGYTF. CDR3 bases: TGTGCCAGCAGTACCCCGACAGGGGCCGGCTATGGCTACACCTTC.

The rearrangement uses TRBV5-5 and TRBJ2-3, with D uncertain. Germline V gene data show CDR1 as SGHKS and CDR2 as YYEKEE (reference sequence). The V end lost 6 bases, the J end lost 0 bases, and 17 bases lay between the germline ends. The CDR3 has 16 residues. The CDR3 DNA follows: TGTGCCAGCAACCTTATCGCCATGCCCAGCACAGATACGCAGTATTTT. Protein sequence: CASNLIAMPSTDTQYF.

A few counts support this clone. This sequence joins TRBV15 and TRBJ2-1; 8 bases line up with TRBD2. This CDR3 has 16 residues. V was clipped by 5 bases and J by 3 bases; unmatched bases: 9. Germline values: CDR1 LNHNV, CDR2 YYDKDF (reference sequence). The CDR3 DNA reads as TGTGCCACCAGCGTATCGACGGGGGGGAACTACAATGAGCAGTTCTTC. Translating it yields CATSVSTGGNYNEQFF. The whole variable domain, filled in from reference TRBV15 and TRBJ2-1, reads DAMVIQNPRYQVTQFGKPVTLSCSQTLNHNVMYWYQQKSSQAPKLLFHYYDKDFNNEADTPDNFQSRRPNTSFCFLDIRSPGLGDTAMYLCATSVSTGGNYNEQFFGPGTRLTVL.

A single count supports this clone. The chain combines TRBV9 with TRBJ1-1, with D uncertain. CDR1 and CDR2 from the germline V gene are SGDLS and YYNGEE. This CDR3 comprises 13 residues. V lost 0 bases to trimming and J lost 3 bases, with 6 bases between them. The CDR3 reads CASSVELHTEAFF. The DNA of the CDR3 is TGTGCCAGCAGCGTAGAGCTACACACTGAAGCTTTCTTT.

The chain has TRBV28 and TRBJ2-7, with TRBD1 as a possible D gene (5 bases). Germline lookup yields CDR1 MDHEN and CDR2 SYDVKM. This CDR3 has 14 amino acids. The germline V and J ends were trimmed by 3 bases and 7 bases, with 16 bases remaining between them. The CDR3, as DNA: TGTGCCAGCAGTTTCCGACTCAGGGCGCGGGAGCAGTACTTC. Its protein product is CASSFRLRAREQYF.

The V call is TRBV5-1, the J call TRBJ2-7; unclear D gene. V dropped 4 bases and J dropped 2 bases, with 10 bases sitting between them. Germline assignment: CDR1 SGHRS and CDR2 YFSETQ. The CDR3 spans 13 residues. CDR3 in DNA: TGCGCCAGCAGCAACGCACAAGCCTACGAGCAGTACTTC. Encoded protein: CASSNAQAYEQYF.

The chain uses TRBV6-5 and TRBJ1-5; D remains unclear. Trimming took off 6 bases at V and 2 bases at J, with 11 bases between the two ends. This CDR3 region has 14 residues. Germline CDR1 MNHEY, CDR2 SVGAGI. In DNA, the CDR3 is TGTGCCAGCAGAAATGTCGGAGGCAATCAGCCCCAGCATTTT. Translated, it gives CASRNVGGNQPQHF.

The chain links TRBV7-9 to TRBJ1-1; TRBD1 is a possible D gene (6 bases). The CDR3 length is 13 residues. From germline, CDR1 is SEHNR and CDR2 FQNEAQ (reference sequence). V lost 2 bases and J lost 3, with 7 bases in between. CDR3 residues: CASSLRGYTEAFF. The CDR3 DNA sequence: TGTGCCAGCAGCTTAAGGGGGTACACTGAAGCTTTCTTT.

This rearrangement joins TRBV11-2 to TRBJ1-3; D not certain. This CDR3 spans 15 amino acids. With 4 bases removed from V and 3 bases from J, the gap between germline ends came to 13 bases. Germline loops: CDR1 SGHAT, CDR2 FQNNGV. CDR3: CASSSTINLGNTIYF. DNA for the CDR3: TGTGCCAGCAGCTCAACGATTAACCTTGGAAACACCATATATTTT.

The J gene is TRBJ2-5, the V gene TRBV2; D unresolved. The germline gives CDR1 SNHLY, CDR2 FYNNEI. Trimming left V 6 bases short and J 5 bases short, with 13 bases between. The CDR3 runs 13 residues. In DNA, the CDR3 is TGTGCCAGCAGAACCGGGTCACGGGAGACCCAGTACTTC. Translation gives CASRTGSRETQYF.

The gene calls are TRBV5-5 and TRBJ1-4; 7 nucleotides agree with TRBD1. The CDR3 contains 15 residues. V gave up 2 bases and J gave up 7 bases; unmatched junction bases: 8. Germline V CDR1 and CDR2: SGHKS, YYEKEE (reference sequence). The CDR3 protein is CASSFRQGFGEKLFF. DNA for the CDR3: TGTGCCAGCAGCTTTAGACAGGGATTTGGTGAAAAACTGTTTTTT.

This clone showed up just once. The V call is TRBV5-5, the J call TRBJ1-2, with 9 nucleotides matching TRBD1. Trimming took 0 bases from V and 10 from J; bases not matched to a gene: 10. The CDR3 totals 15 residues. Per the germline V gene, CDR1 is SGHKS and CDR2 is YYEKEE (reference sequence). CDR3 sequence (DNA): TGTGCCAGCAGCTTGGGGGGGACAGGGTTTCCTGTCTACACCTTC. It encodes CASSLGGTGFPVYTF.